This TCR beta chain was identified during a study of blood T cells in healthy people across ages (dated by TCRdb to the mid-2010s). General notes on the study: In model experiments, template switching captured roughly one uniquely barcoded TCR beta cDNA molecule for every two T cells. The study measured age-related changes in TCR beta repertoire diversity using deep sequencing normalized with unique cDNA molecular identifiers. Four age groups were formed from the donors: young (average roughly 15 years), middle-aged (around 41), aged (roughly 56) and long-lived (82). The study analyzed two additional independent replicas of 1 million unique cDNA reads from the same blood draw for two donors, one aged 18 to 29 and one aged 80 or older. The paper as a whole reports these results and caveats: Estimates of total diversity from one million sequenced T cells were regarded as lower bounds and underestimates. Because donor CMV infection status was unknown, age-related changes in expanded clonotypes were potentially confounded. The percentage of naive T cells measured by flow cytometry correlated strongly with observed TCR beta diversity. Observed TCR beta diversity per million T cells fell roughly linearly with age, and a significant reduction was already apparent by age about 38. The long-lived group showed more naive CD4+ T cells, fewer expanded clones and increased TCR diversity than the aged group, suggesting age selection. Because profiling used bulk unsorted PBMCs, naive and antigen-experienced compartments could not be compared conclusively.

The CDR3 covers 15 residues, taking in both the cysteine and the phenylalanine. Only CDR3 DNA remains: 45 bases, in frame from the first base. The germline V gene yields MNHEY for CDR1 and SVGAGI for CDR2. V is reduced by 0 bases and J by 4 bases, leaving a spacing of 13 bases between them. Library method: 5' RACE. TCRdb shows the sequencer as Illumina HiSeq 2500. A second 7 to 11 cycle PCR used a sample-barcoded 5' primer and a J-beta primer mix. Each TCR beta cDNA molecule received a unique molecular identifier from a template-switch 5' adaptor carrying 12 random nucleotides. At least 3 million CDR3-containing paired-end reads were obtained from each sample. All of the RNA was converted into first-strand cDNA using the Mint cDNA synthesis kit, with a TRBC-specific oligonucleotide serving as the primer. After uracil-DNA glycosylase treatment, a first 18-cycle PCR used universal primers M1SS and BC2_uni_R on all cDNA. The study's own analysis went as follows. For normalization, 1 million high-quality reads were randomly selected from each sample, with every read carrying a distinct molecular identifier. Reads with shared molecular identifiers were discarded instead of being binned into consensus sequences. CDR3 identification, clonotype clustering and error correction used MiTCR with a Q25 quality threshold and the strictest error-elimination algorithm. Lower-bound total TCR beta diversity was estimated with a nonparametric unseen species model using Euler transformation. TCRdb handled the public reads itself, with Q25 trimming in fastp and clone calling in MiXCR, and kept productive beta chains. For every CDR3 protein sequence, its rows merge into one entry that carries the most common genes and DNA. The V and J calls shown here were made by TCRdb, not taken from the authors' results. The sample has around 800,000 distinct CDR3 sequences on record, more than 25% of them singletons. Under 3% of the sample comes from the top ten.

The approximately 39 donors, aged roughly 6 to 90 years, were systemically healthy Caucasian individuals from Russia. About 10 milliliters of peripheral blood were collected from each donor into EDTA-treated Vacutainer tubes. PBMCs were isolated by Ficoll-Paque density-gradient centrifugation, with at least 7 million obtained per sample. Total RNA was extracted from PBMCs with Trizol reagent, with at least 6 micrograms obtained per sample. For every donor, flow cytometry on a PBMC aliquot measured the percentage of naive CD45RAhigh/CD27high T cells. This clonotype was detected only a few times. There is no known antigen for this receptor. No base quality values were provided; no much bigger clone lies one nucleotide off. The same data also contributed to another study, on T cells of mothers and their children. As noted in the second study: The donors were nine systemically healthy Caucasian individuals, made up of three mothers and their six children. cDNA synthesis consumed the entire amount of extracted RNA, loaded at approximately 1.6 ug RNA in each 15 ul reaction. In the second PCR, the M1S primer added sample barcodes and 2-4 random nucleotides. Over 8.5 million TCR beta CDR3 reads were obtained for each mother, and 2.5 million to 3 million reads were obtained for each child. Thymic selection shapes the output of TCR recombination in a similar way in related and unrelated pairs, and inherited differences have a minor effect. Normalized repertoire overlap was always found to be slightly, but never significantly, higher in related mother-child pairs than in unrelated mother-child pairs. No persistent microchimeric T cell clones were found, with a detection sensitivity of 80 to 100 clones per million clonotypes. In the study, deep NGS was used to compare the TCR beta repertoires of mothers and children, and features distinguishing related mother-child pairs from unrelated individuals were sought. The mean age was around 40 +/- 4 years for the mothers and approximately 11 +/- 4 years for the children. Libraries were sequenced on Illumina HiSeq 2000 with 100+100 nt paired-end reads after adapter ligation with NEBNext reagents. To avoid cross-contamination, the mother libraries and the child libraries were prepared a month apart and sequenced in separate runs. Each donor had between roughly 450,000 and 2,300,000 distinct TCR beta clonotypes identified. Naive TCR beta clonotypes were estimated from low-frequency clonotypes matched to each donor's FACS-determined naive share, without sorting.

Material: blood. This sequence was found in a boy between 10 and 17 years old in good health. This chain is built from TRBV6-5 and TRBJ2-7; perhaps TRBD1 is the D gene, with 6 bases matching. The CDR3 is CASSYSGAMGYEQYF. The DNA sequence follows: TGTGCCAGCAGTTACTCGGGGGCAATGGGGTACGAGCAGTACTTC.